What follows are 26 T cell receptor beta chains derived from one specimen sequenced in a study of T-cell memory formation after mild COVID-19. TCRdb passed the 5' RACE reads through MiXCR, listing each CDR3 protein once. The sample records 250,000 or so distinct CDR3 sequences, about a sixth being singletons. The sequenced material came from PBMCs or a T cell subset sorted from them (not recorded which). These receptors all come from a young man who had mild COVID-19 (a few samples of this study predate the infection). Cell type and time point are not known.

V gene TRBV12-3 or TRBV12-4 combines with J gene TRBJ1-1; a possible D gene is TRBD1 (6 bases). V lost 9 bases and J 5 bases, leaving 16 bases between the germline ends. This CDR3 spans 13 amino acids. DNA of the CDR3: TGTGCCAGTCAGGGGAACCAGGGGACTGAAGCTTTCTTT. This sequence encodes CASQGNQGTEAFF.

This clonotype was seen at least ten times. The chain combines TRBV7-8 with TRBJ2-1, with 9 bases aligning to TRBD2. J gave up 7 bases and V 1 base, and 8 bases lay outside the gene matches. This CDR3 has 16 amino acids. From germline, CDR1 is SGHVS and CDR2 FQNEAQ. The CDR3 DNA reads TGTGCCAGCAGCTTAGAAGGGCGGGGGGGTCTGAATGAGCAGTTCTTC. Encoded protein: CASSLEGRGGLNEQFF.

The J gene is TRBJ2-1, the V gene TRBV24-1, with unresolved D. The CDR3 has 13 amino acids. The V end lost 7 bases, the J end lost 9 bases, and 15 bases lay between the germline ends. Germline assignment: CDR1 KGHDR and CDR2 SFDVKD. The CDR3 loop is CATSLGNQGEQFF. The CDR3 region has the DNA TGTGCCACCAGCCTAGGCAATCAAGGTGAGCAGTTCTTC.

The J gene is TRBJ2-3, the V gene TRBV12-3 or TRBV12-4; 9 nucleotides agree with TRBD2. With V trimmed by 3 bases and J by 5 bases, 6 bases remained unmatched. The CDR3 runs to 15 residues. CDR3 sequence reads: CASSLRRGGVDTQYF. The CDR3 DNA reads TGTGCCAGCAGTTTGAGGCGGGGGGGCGTAGATACGCAGTATTTT.

The V and J genes are TRBV7-2 and TRBJ1-1; the D is unclear. V was shortened by 3 bases and J by 4 bases, with 18 bases between the two germline ends. In germline, CDR1 is SGHTA, CDR2 FQGNSA. The CDR3 consists of 16 residues. The CDR3 bases are TGTGCCAGCAGCTTCATACTGACGGTGGTGGGCACTGAAGCTTTCTTT. Protein: CASSFILTVVGTEAFF.

In its sample, this clonotype was seen a few times. The rearrangement uses TRBV29-1 and TRBJ2-3, with D possibly matching TRBD1 (6 bases). This CDR3 is built from 12 residues. The V end was cut by 4 bases, the J end by 6 bases, with 11 bases between. CDR1 and CDR2 from the germline V gene are SQVTM and ANQGSEA. The CDR3 DNA is TGCAGCGTTGGGGGGCTCGCGGATACGCAGTATTTT. It yields the protein CSVGGLADTQYF.

V and J are TRBV2 and TRBJ2-5; no reliable D call. V was pared by 6 bases and J by 2 bases, with 10 bases between. The CDR3 extends over 13 amino acids. Germline loops: CDR1 SNHLY, CDR2 FYNNEI. The CDR3: CASSNGLQETQYF. CDR3 DNA sequence: TGTGCCAGCAGCAACGGGCTACAAGAGACCCAGTACTTC.

A few counts support this clonotype. The chain uses TRBV28 and TRBJ2-7; 7 nucleotides line up with TRBD1. The CDR3 totals 13 residues. The junction had 4 bases not matched to a gene; V was cut back by 3 bases and J by 5 bases. CDR1 is MDHEN, CDR2 SYDVKM, per germline. CDR3 amino acids: CASSLGQLDEQYV. CDR3 DNA: TGTGCCAGCAGTTTGGGACAGTTGGACGAGCAGTACGTC.

This chain links TRBV7-9 with TRBJ1-3; D not certain. V lost 6 bases to trimming and J lost 1 base, with 7 bases between them. Germline V gene lookup returns CDR1 SEHNR and CDR2 FQNEAQ (reference sequence). The CDR3 is 13 residues long. The chain's CDR3 is CASRGGSGNTIYF. The DNA of the CDR3 is TGTGCCAGCAGAGGTGGTTCTGGAAACACCATATATTTT.

The rearrangement links TRBV7-9 to TRBJ2-1; the match to TRBD2 covers 8 bases. The CDR3 covers 16 residues. Germline CDR1 reads SEHNR; CDR2 reads FQNEAQ (reference sequence). The ends lost 7 bases at V and 4 bases at J; junction bases unmatched: 12. The chain's CDR3 is CASTWEGGGKYNEQFF. CDR3 DNA: TGTGCCAGCACCTGGGAGGGCGGGGGGAAATACAATGAGCAGTTCTTC.

This clonotype was seen many times. This chain connects TRBV7-3 to TRBJ2-1; 11 bases are a match to TRBD2. Germline CDR1 is SGHTA and CDR2 is FQGTGA. The CDR3 contains 15 residues. After removal of 5 bases from V and 6 bases from J, the junction contained 6 bases not matched to a gene. Here the CDR3 reads CASSPLAGGLNEQFF. The CDR3 nucleotides read TGTGCCAGCAGCCCGTTAGCGGGGGGGCTCAATGAGCAGTTCTTC.

The chain joins TRBV7-9 to TRBJ2-3; D remains unclear. V was pared by 8 bases and J by 0 bases, with 12 bases between. In germline, CDR1 is SEHNR, CDR2 FQNEAQ (reference sequence). The CDR3 length is 14 residues. The CDR3 region is CASLASGSTDTQYF. In DNA form, the CDR3 reads TGTGCCAGCCTTGCCTCCGGCAGCACAGATACGCAGTATTTT.

This clonotype showed up just once. This chain uses TRBV18 with TRBJ1-2, with D unclear. The CDR3 totals 11 residues. With 8 bases removed from V and 7 bases from J, the gap between germline ends came to 11 bases. Looked up from germline, CDR1 is KGHSH and CDR2 is LQKENI. In DNA, the CDR3 is TGTGCCAGCACTTGGGGTGGTGGCTACACCTTC. Protein product: CASTWGGGYTF.

The chain links TRBV3-1 to TRBJ1-1; perhaps TRBD1 as D (6 bases). Looked up from germline, CDR1 is LGHDT and CDR2 is YNNKEL (reference sequence). The CDR3 covers 14 residues. The ends were cut back, 6 bases at V and 5 bases at J, with 16 bases in the middle. The CDR3 nucleotides read TGTGCCAGCAGTCATTCTGGGGGCATGACTGAAGCTTTCTTT. As protein: CASSHSGGMTEAFF.

The rearrangement links TRBV7-2 to TRBJ1-1; D gene ambiguous. The CDR3 contains 12 residues. Trimming pared 7 bases from V and 7 bases from J, leaving 13 bases between. The germline gives CDR1 SGHTA, CDR2 FQGNSA. DNA of the CDR3: TGTGCCAGCAACCCCGATTGGCTTGAAGCTTTCTTT. Residues: CASNPDWLEAFF.

This clonotype was recorded many times. The V and J genes are TRBV7-9 and TRBJ2-4, with a weak D call TRBD2 (7 bases). The CDR3 length is 12 residues. Per the germline V gene, CDR1 is SEHNR and CDR2 is FQNEAQ (reference sequence). V lost 11 bases to trimming and J lost 4 bases, with 12 bases between them. The chain's CDR3 is CAAGGQKNIQYF. In DNA, the CDR3 is TGTGCCGCCGGGGGGCAGAAAAACATTCAGTACTTC.

This clonotype occurred once. The chain carries TRBV29-1 and TRBJ1-1; 10 positions agree with TRBD1. J was trimmed by 9 bases and V by 7 bases; bases with no gene match: 8. The CDR3 has 12 residues. The germline gives CDR1 SQVTM, CDR2 ANQGSEA. The CDR3 reads CSARQGAEKAFF. The CDR3 DNA sequence: TGCAGCGCAAGACAGGGGGCGGAAAAAGCTTTCTTT.

The chain combines TRBV4-2 with TRBJ2-3, with 7 bases identical to TRBD1. There are 16 residues in the CDR3. Losses at the gene ends were 0 bases for V and 2 bases for J; bases not matched to a gene: 5. Per germline, CDR1 LGHNA and CDR2 YNFKEQ. The CDR3 DNA reads TGTGCCAGCAGCCAAGATTACAGGGGTACCACAGATACGCAGTATTTT. Encoded protein: CASSQDYRGTTDTQYF.

This clonotype has just a few counts. V and J are TRBV28 and TRBJ1-3, with a possible D match to TRBD1 (6 bases). This CDR3 region has 16 residues. V was cut by 8 bases and J by 4 bases, with 21 bases left in between. Looked up from germline, CDR1 is MDHEN and CDR2 is SYDVKM. In DNA, the CDR3 is TGTGCCAGCGGATCACAGGGTAGTTTATTCGGAAACACCATATATTTT. This gives the protein CASGSQGSLFGNTIYF.

The chain uses TRBV9 and TRBJ1-3, with D tentatively TRBD1 (5 bases). Deletions cut 7 bases from V and 4 bases from J, with 9 bases between. The CDR3 consists of 12 residues. Germline V gives CDR1 SGDLS, CDR2 YYNGEE. CDR3 in DNA: TGTGCCAGCGGAGGGACCGGAAACACCATATATTTT. Translating it yields CASGGTGNTIYF.

This clonotype was seen many times. The J gene is TRBJ2-1, the V gene TRBV7-9, with no clear D. The germline V gene encodes CDR1 SEHNR and CDR2 FQNEAQ (reference sequence). V lost 1 base, J lost 0 bases, and 13 bases lay in between. CDR3 length: 17 amino acids. DNA of the CDR3: TGTGCCAGCAGCTTAGAGGCAGCCGGTAGCTCCTACAATGAGCAGTTCTTC. Translating gives CASSLEAAGSSYNEQFF.

This sequence joins TRBV27 and TRBJ1-1; D gene ambiguous. The CDR3 extends over 15 amino acids. Trimming stripped 3 bases from V and 3 bases from J, with 14 bases between. The germline V gene encodes CDR1 MNHEY and CDR2 SMNVEV (reference sequence). CDR3 loop: CASSLVFPRYTEAFF. The CDR3 DNA is TGTGCCAGCAGTTTGGTCTTCCCGAGGTACACTGAAGCTTTCTTT.

The J gene is TRBJ1-3, the V gene TRBV4-2; no reliable D call. V lost 0 bases and J 0 bases, leaving 9 bases between the germline ends. The CDR3 is made up of 16 amino acids. Germline assignment: CDR1 LGHNA and CDR2 YNFKEQ. CDR3 coding DNA: TGTGCCAGCAGCCAAGATTATGGAGACTCTGGAAACACCATATATTTT. Protein product: CASSQDYGDSGNTIYF.

As for this clonotype: This sequence may be a read error, since a much larger clone differs from it by one base. The V call is TRBV12-3 or TRBV12-4, the J call TRBJ1-1; D not resolved. The CDR3 totals 13 residues. The CDR3 nucleotides read TGTGCCAGCAGTTTGTTAGGGAACACTGAAGCTTTATTT. This gives the protein CASSLLGNTEALF.

The chain has TRBV12-3 or TRBV12-4 and TRBJ1-1, with 7 bases that match TRBD1. The CDR3 sequence is 18 residues long. The J segment lost 0 bases and the V segment lost 2 bases, leaving 12 bases of the junction unmatched. The CDR3, as DNA: TGTGCCAGCAGTTTATCGCAGGGGGTGGGGAGGGTGAACACTGAAGCTTTCTTT. The encoded protein is CASSLSQGVGRVNTEAFF.

This clonotype turned up a few times. This rearrangement joins TRBV5-1 to TRBJ2-3; D gene ambiguous. This CDR3 is built from 13 residues. Germline V gives CDR1 SGHRS, CDR2 YFSETQ. V was pared by 4 bases and J by 4 bases, with 10 bases between. The CDR3 here is CASSTLGPDTQYF. DNA of the CDR3: TGCGCCAGCAGCACTCTCGGTCCAGATACGCAGTATTTT.